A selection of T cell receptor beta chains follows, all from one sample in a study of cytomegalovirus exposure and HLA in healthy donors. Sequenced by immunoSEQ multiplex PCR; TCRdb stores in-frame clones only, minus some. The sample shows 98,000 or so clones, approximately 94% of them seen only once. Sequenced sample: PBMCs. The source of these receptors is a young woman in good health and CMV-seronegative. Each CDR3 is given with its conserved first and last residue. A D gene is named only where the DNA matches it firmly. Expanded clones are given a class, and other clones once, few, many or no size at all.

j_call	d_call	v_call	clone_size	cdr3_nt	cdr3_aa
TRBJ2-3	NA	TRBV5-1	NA	TGCGCCAGCAGCTCTCTAGGCACAGATACGCAGTATTTT	CASSSLGTDTQYF
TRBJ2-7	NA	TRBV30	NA	TGTGCCTGGAGCGCGGGACCGGGCCTCTCCTACGAGCAGTACTTC	CAWSAGPGLSYEQYF
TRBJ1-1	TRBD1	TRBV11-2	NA	TGTGCCAGCAGCCCGTGGACAGGGATTGAGAACACTGAAGCTTTCTTT	CASSPWTGIENTEAFF
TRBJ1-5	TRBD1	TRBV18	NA	TGTGCCAGCTCACAACAGGGGGCTATGGAGCCCCAGCATTTT	CASSQQGAMEPQHF
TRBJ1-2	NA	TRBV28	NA	TGTGCCAGCACCTCCGGCAGGTTCTATGGCTACACCTTC	CASTSGRFYGYTF
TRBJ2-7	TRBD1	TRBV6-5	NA	TGTGCCAGCACAGGGGGATGGTCCTACGAGCAGTACTTC	CASTGGWSYEQYF
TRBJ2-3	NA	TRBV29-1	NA	TGCAGCTCCTTGGAGGGGCCTAGCACAGATACGCAGTATTTT	CSSLEGPSTDTQYF
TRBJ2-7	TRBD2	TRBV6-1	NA	TGTGCCAGCAGTGATGCCGGGGGGTTGGAGTACTTC	CASSDAGGLEYF
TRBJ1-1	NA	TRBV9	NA	TGTGCCAGCAGCGCAGTTCCGGGGGGTACTGAAGCTTTCTTT	CASSAVPGGTEAFF
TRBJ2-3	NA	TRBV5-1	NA	TGCGCCAGCAGCTTGGACTACACAGATACGCAGTATTTT	CASSLDYTDTQYF
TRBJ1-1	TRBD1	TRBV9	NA	TGTGCCAGCAGCGTTGACAGGGGGCTTAGGGACACTGAAGCTTTCTTT	CASSVDRGLRDTEAFF
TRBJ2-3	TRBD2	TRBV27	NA	TGTGCCAGCAGTCCCTCTAGCGGGGGATTCACAGATACGCAGTATTTT	CASSPSSGGFTDTQYF
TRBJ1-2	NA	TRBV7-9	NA	TGTGCCAGCAGCCTGACAGGTCGCAACTATGGCTACACCTTC	CASSLTGRNYGYTF
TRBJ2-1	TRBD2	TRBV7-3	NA	TGTGCCAGCAGCTTAGGGACTAGCTCCTACAATGAGCAGTTCTTC	CASSLGTSSYNEQFF
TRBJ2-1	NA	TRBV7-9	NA	TGTGCCAGCAGCTTGAACAGGGAAGATGAGCAGTTCTTC	CASSLNREDEQFF
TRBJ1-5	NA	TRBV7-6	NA	TGTGCCAGCAGCGTGCAGGAATATCAGCCCCAGCATTTT	CASSVQEYQPQHF
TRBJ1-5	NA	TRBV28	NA	TGTGCCAGCAGTTTTTTCAGGGGCAATCAGCCCCAGCATTTT	CASSFFRGNQPQHF
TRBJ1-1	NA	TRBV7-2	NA	TGTGCCAGCAGCTATGGGAGATTGAACACTGAAGCTTTCTTT	CASSYGRLNTEAFF
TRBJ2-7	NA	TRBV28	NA	TGTGCCAGCAGTTTATTGTCTTACGAGCAGTACTTC	CASSLLSYEQYF
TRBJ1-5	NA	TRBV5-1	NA	TGCGCCAGCAGCTTGGGGGCTCAGCCCCAGCATTTT	CASSLGAQPQHF
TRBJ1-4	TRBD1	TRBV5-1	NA	TGCGCCAGCAGACCCCGACAGGGGATTGAAAAACTGTTTTTT	CASRPRQGIEKLFF
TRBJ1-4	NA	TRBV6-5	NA	TGTGCCAGCAGTTACTCGATCAGACAGAATGAAAAACTGTTTTTT	CASSYSIRQNEKLFF
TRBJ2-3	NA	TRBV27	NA	TGTGCCAGCAGCGGGATGTTGGCCCCAGATACGCAGTATTTT	CASSGMLAPDTQYF
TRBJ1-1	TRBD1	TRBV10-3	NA	TGTGCCATCAGTGGGGGCCGGGACAGGGGTCTCGGCACTGAAGCTTTCTTT	CAISGGRDRGLGTEAFF
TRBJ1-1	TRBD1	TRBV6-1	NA	TGTGCCAGCAGTGAAATGGCAGGGGGCTGGTACACTGAAGCTTTCTTT	CASSEMAGGWYTEAFF
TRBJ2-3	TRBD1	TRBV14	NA	TGTGCCAGCAGCCATTTCTACCTGACAGGGAGCACAGATACGCAGTATTTT	CASSHFYLTGSTDTQYF
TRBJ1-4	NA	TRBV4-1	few	TGCGCCAGCAGCCAAGTGGGAGCACTAGAAAAACTGTTTTTT	CASSQVGALEKLFF
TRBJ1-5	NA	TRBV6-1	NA	TGTGCCAGCAGGAACTCGTTGGTGCCCCAGCATTTT	CASRNSLVPQHF
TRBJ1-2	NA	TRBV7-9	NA	TGTGCCAGCAGCTTCGGAGAGGACTATGGCTACACCTTC	CASSFGEDYGYTF
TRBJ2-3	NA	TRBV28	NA	TGTGCCAGCAGGGAGGCAGATACGCAGTATTTT	CASREADTQYF
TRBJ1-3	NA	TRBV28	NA	TGTGCCAGCAGTTCGGGGGGGTCTATAAACACCATATATTTT	CASSSGGSINTIYF
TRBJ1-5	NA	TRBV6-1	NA	TGTGCCACGCGAATTGGGGCTCTCAATCAGCCCCAGCATTTT	CATRIGALNQPQHF
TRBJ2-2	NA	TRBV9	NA	TGTGCCAGCAGGAGGTTGGCAGGGGCCACCGGGGAGCTGTTTTTT	CASRRLAGATGELFF
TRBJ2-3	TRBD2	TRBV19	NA	TGTGCCAGTAGTCCACTAGCGGGGGGAGATACGCAGTATTTT	CASSPLAGGDTQYF
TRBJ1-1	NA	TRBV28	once	TGTGCCAGCAGTGGCCCGTCCTGGTCAGCTTTCTTT	CASSGPSWSAFF
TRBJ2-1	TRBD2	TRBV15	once	TGTGCCACCAGCAGAGGTAGCGGGGGAAACAATGAGCAGTTCTTC	CATSRGSGGNNEQFF
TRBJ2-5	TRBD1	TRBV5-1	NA	TGCGCCAGCAGCTTGGCACAGGGGCTCGAGACCCAGTACTTC	CASSLAQGLETQYF
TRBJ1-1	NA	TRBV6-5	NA	TGTGCCAGCAGGGGAGGTCTGACTGAAGCTTTCTTT	CASRGGLTEAFF
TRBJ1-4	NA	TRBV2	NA	TGTGCCAGCAGCCCACGGACAGCACGGGAAAAACTGTTTTTT	CASSPRTAREKLFF
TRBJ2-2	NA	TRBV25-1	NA	TGTGCCAGCCAAATCCAACAGGGGAGGGGGGAGCTGTTTTTT	CASQIQQGRGELFF
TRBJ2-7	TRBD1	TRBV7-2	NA	TGTGCCAGCAGCTTAGTTGGGACAGGGAAGGTGGACGAGCAGTACTTC	CASSLVGTGKVDEQYF
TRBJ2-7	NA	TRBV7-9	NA	TGTGCCAGCAGCGGCGACAAGGACTACGAGCAGTACTTC	CASSGDKDYEQYF
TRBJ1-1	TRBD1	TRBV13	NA	TGTGCCAGCAGCTCGGGCGGGGGACAGGGGGAAAGTAGGACTGAAGCTTTCTTT	CASSSGGGQGESRTEAFF
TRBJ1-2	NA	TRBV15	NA	TGTGCCACCAGCAGAGGGCGGGGCGGAAAAAACTATGGCTACACCTTC	CATSRGRGGKNYGYTF
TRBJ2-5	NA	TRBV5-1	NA	TGCGCCAGCAGCTTGGATCTAGAGACCCAGTACTTC	CASSLDLETQYF
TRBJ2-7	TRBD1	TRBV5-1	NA	TGCGCCAGCAGCTTTGGACAGGGGGCCTCCTACGAGCAGTACTTC	CASSFGQGASYEQYF
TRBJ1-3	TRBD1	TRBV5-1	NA	TGCGCCAGCACCCCGACAGGGGCTGGAAACACCATATATTTT	CASTPTGAGNTIYF
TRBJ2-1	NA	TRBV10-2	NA	TGCGCCAGCAGGGTCGACAGGTTGTATGAGCAGTTCTTC	CASRVDRLYEQFF
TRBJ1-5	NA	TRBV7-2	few	TGTGCCAGCAGCCCCCGGGACACGGGGGGGGCCCAGCATTTT	CASSPRDTGGAQHF
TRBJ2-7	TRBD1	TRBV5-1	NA	TGCGCCAGCAGCTTGGGATCGACAGGGAGCTACGAGCAGTACTTC	CASSLGSTGSYEQYF
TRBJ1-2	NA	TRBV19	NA	TGTGCCAGTACCCCTATGGACAGAGCTAACTATGGCTACACCTTC	CASTPMDRANYGYTF